These 13 T cell receptor beta chains were sequenced from one sample in a study of blood T cell repertoires in COVID-19. Sequencing was performed with immunoSEQ multiplex PCR; in TCRdb, only in-frame clones are kept and a portion is missing. Found here are approximately 74,000 clones, about 89% of them singletons; the top ten hold 1.5% to 2.5%. The specimen sequenced was peripheral blood. The source is a woman aged 55-69 years with acute or convalescent COVID-19.

The chain joins TRBV5-1 to TRBJ1-1, with 8 bases that match TRBD1. The length of the CDR3 is 14 residues. Per germline, CDR1 SGHRS and CDR2 YFSETQ. The V gene end was trimmed by 4 bases and the J gene end by 7 bases; junction bases not matched to a gene: 9. The CDR3 DNA reads TGCGCCAGCAGCCCCGGCCTGACAGGGGTTGAAGCTTTCTTT. As protein: CASSPGLTGVEAFF. Full variable domain (missing parts from reference TRBV5-1 and TRBJ1-1): KAGVTQTPRYLIKTRGQQVTLSCSPISGHRSVSWYQQTPGQGLQFLFEYFSETQRNKGNFPGRFSGRQFSNSRSEMNVSTLELGDSALYLCASSPGLTGVEAFFGQGTRLTVV.

This clone was recorded a few times. The chain employs TRBV5-1 and TRBJ2-3; D unresolved. Germline V gene sequence: CDR1 SGHRS, CDR2 YFSETQ. The CDR3 extends over 16 amino acids. The ends were cut back, 0 bases at V and 2 bases at J, with 13 bases in the middle. CDR3 in DNA: TGCGCCAGCAGCTTGGGTCGGTTGGGCCCCACAGATACGCAGTATTTT. This gives the protein CASSLGRLGPTDTQYF.

This clone is a singleton in its sample. This chain links TRBV30 with TRBJ2-7; TRBD1 matches at 10 bases. The CDR3 consists of 16 residues. V lost 2 bases to trimming and J lost 2 bases; unmatched junction nucleotides: 9. In germline, CDR1 is GTSNPN, CDR2 SVGIG (reference sequence). The chain's CDR3 is CAWSPPGTGAAYEQYF. The CDR3 DNA reads TGTGCCTGGAGTCCCCCCGGGACAGGGGCTGCCTACGAGCAGTACTTC.

This chain connects TRBV5-4 to TRBJ2-2; the D gene is possibly TRBD1 (6 bases). CDR1 and CDR2 (germline): SGHNT, YYREEE (reference sequence). Trimming left V 4 bases short and J 3 bases short, with 16 bases between. The CDR3 contains 16 residues. The CDR3 region has the DNA TGTGCCAGCAGCCCAGTGATTGGGGGCTACACCGGGGAGCTGTTTTTT. This codes for CASSPVIGGYTGELFF.

The chain recombines TRBV5-1 with TRBJ2-5, with D unresolved. The germline V gene has CDR1 SGHRS and CDR2 YFSETQ. This CDR3 region has 11 residues. V was trimmed by 4 bases and J by 2 bases, leaving 3 bases between them. CDR3 loop: CASSTQETQYF. The CDR3 nucleotides are TGCGCCAGCAGCACACAAGAGACCCAGTACTTC.

This sequence joins TRBV4-3 and TRBJ2-7; TRBD2 matches 8 bases. The CDR3 runs to 15 residues. The ends lost 1 base at V and 3 bases at J; junction bases unmatched: 5. Per germline, CDR1 LGHNA and CDR2 YSLEER. CDR3 bases: TGCGCCAGCAGCCAAGGGACTAGCAGTTACTACGAGCAGTACTTC. This translates into CASSQGTSSYYEQYF.

This chain connects TRBV5-4 to TRBJ2-7; 7 positions match TRBD2. The germline gives CDR1 SGHNT, CDR2 YYREEE (reference sequence). The junction had 9 bases not matched to a gene; V was cut back by 5 bases and J by 1 base. The CDR3 runs 15 residues. The DNA for the CDR3 is TGTGCCAGCAGTGTGAGAGCGGGAATTTCCTACGAGCAGTACTTC. Translating gives CASSVRAGISYEQYF.

This rearrangement joins TRBV27 to TRBJ2-2, with TRBD1 matching 7 bases. The V segment lost 3 bases and the J segment 2 bases; nucleotides outside the gene matches: 15. Germline V gene sequence: CDR1 MNHEY, CDR2 SMNVEV (reference sequence). The CDR3 is made up of 19 amino acids. Written as DNA, the CDR3 is TGTGCCAGCAGTTTCATAGACAGGGTAGCACCTCGAAACACCGGGGAGCTGTTTTTT. Amino acids: CASSFIDRVAPRNTGELFF.

The chain combines TRBV5-1 with TRBJ2-7; D is possibly TRBD1 (5 bases). The CDR3 loop spans 15 amino acids. From germline, CDR1 is SGHRS and CDR2 YFSETQ. V lost 1 base to trimming and J lost 1 base, with 12 bases between them. CDR3 residues: CASSLFPTESYEQYF. The CDR3 nucleotides read TGCGCCAGCAGCTTGTTTCCGACAGAGTCCTACGAGCAGTACTTC.

The CDR3 is CASSAWGGGAPYEQYF. CDR3 in DNA: TGTGCCAGCAGCGCGTGGGGCGGGGGGGCCCCCTACGAGCAGTACTTC. The J gene is TRBJ2-7, the V gene TRBV7-2; 9 bases align to TRBD2. V lost 5 bases to trimming and J lost 2 bases; unmatched junction nucleotides: 10. CDR1 and CDR2 from the germline V gene are SGHTA and FQGNSA. The CDR3 consists of 16 residues.

This clone turned up a few times. The chain links TRBV18 to TRBJ1-5; D is unresolved. V shed 4 bases and J shed 1 base, with 8 bases lying between them. The CDR3 consists of 14 residues. From germline, CDR1 is KGHSH and CDR2 LQKENI. DNA for the CDR3: TGTGCCAGCTCACAAGGCAGGAGCAATCAGCCCCAGCATTTT. Protein sequence: CASSQGRSNQPQHF.

A word on this clone: This may be a read error: a much more frequent sequence differs by one nucleotide. Distinct nucleotide sequences in the sample also encode this CDR3. J is TRBJ1-6 and V is TRBV12-3 or TRBV12-4, with unresolved D. This CDR3 spans 12 amino acids. V gave up 3 bases and J gave up 9 bases, with 6 bases separating them. This CDR3 reads CASSFSGSPLHF. The CDR3, as DNA: TGTGCCAGCAGTTTTTCCGGTTCACCCCTCCACTTT.

The gene calls are TRBV11-3 and TRBJ2-1, with TRBD2 identical over 10 bases. The CDR3 runs to 15 residues. Looked up from germline, CDR1 is SGHNT and CDR2 is YENEEA. V shed 5 bases and J 2 bases; nucleotides not matched to a gene: 3. CDR3 sequence reads: CASSLTSGPYNEQFF. In DNA, the CDR3 is TGTGCCAGCAGCCTGACTAGCGGGCCCTACAATGAGCAGTTCTTC.